What follows are 5 T cell receptor beta chains derived from one specimen sequenced in a study of brain T cells in children with intractable seizures. The time point: blood from clinic visit 5 months post-surgery; TSC patient then seizure free. Profiled with immunoSEQ multiplex PCR; TCRdb holds only in-frame clones, not every one. The repertoire holds 300,000 to 400,000 clones, about 93% seen once, with roughly 5.7% in the top ten. Here the sequenced sample was peripheral blood, taken approximately 5 months after surgery. The receptors come from a boy in the first two years of life with tuberous sclerosis and intractable seizures.

The chain carries TRBV5-1 and TRBJ1-1; unclear D gene. Trimming removed 1 base from V and 4 bases from J, with 17 bases in between. CDR3 length: 16 amino acids. Germline CDR1 is SGHRS and CDR2 is YFSETQ. The CDR3 sequence: CASSLTSQGHGTEAFF. CDR3 nucleotide sequence: TGCGCCAGCAGCTTGACCAGTCAAGGCCATGGCACTGAAGCTTTCTTT.

The chain uses TRBV7-6 and TRBJ2-3; 13 bases line up with TRBD2. Germline loops: CDR1 SGHVS, CDR2 FNYEAQ. The trim removed 6 bases at V and 0 bases at J, leaving 9 bases unmatched. This CDR3 comprises 18 residues. The CDR3 loop is CASRRLAGGRGSTDTQYF. The CDR3 bases are TGTGCCAGCAGGCGACTAGCGGGGGGCCGGGGGAGCACAGATACGCAGTATTTT.

This chain connects TRBV13 to TRBJ2-2, with 10 bases that match TRBD2. The V gene end was trimmed by 7 bases and the J gene end by 4 bases; junction bases not matched to a gene: 6. The CDR3 is made up of 15 amino acids. Germline CDR1 reads PRHDT; CDR2 reads FYEKMQ (reference sequence). Here the CDR3 DNA reads TGTGCCAGCAAATTAGCGGGGGGAAGCACCGGGGAGCTGTTTTTT. Translated, it gives CASKLAGGSTGELFF.

The chain employs TRBV30 and TRBJ1-2; 8 nucleotides match TRBD1. After removal of 5 bases from V and 8 bases from J, the junction contained 7 bases not matched to a gene. Germline-derived CDR1 and CDR2 are GTSNPN and SVGIG (reference sequence). The CDR3 extends over 12 amino acids. Written as DNA, the CDR3 is TGTGCCTGGGCCACAGGGGGAATAGGCTACACCTTC. It translates to CAWATGGIGYTF.

The chain carries TRBV6-5 and TRBJ2-7; 7 nucleotides line up with TRBD1. The ends lost 11 bases at V and 2 bases at J; junction bases unmatched: 15. Germline V gene sequence: CDR1 MNHEY, CDR2 SVGAGI. The CDR3 runs 15 residues. The CDR3 reads CASKPPGQPTYEQYF. The DNA of the CDR3 is TGTGCCTCTAAACCTCCGGGACAGCCGACCTACGAGCAGTACTTC.